The clone carrying this T cell receptor (beta chain) appeared many times. As yet, its antigen is unknown. Deletions cut 5 bases from V and 5 bases from J, with 13 bases between. CDR3 length: 14 residues. Germline V gene lookup returns CDR1 MDHEN and CDR2 SYDVKM. This entry is derived from a study of spatial heterogeneity in lung cancer. Study at large: Sequence detection consistently recorded a greater number of beta-chain than alpha-chain sequences. The average appearance count of each unique TCR and UMI combination in raw reads was more than 9.5. Study results and limitations: Ubiquitous expanded tumor TCRs were seen in blood more at resection than at follow-up.

TCR cDNA molecules were tagged individually, and each one carried a unique molecular identifier. MiXCR, applied by TCRdb to the 5' RACE reads, yields one record per CDR3 protein. This table has some 53,000 distinct CDR3 sequences, 6% to 9% appearing once. The sample's time point: sample taken at primary tumor resection. Whole RNA, which was extracted from tumor, nontumor lung tissue or frozen PBMC, was sequenced without any cell sorting. The specimen comprised PBMCs, sampled at surgery. This rearrangement joins TRBV28 to TRBJ2-1; TRBD2 is a possible D gene (5 bases). This receptor was obtained from a female donor with early-stage non-small cell lung cancer. As DNA, the CDR3 is TGTGCCAGCAGTCCTTATGGACTTCACAATGAGCAGTTCTTC. It specifies CASSPYGLHNEQFF.